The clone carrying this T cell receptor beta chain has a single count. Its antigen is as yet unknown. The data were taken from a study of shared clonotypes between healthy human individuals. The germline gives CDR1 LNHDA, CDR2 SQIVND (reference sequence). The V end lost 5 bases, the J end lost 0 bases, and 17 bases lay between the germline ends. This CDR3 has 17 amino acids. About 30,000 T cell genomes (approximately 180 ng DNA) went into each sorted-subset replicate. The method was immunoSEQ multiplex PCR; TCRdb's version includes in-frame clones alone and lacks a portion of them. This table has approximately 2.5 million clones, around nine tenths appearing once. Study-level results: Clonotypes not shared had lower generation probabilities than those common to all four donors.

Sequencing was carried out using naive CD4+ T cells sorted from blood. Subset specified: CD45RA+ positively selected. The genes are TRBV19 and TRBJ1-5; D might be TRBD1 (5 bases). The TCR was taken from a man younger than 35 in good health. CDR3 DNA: TGTGCCAGTAGTGGGGACGGTCGAATTTATAGCAATCAGCCCCAGCATTTT. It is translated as CASSGDGRIYSNQPQHF. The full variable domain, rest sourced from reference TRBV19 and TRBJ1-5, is DGGITQSPKYLFRKEGQNVTLSCEQNLNHDAMYWYRQDPGQGLRLIYYSQIVNDFQKGDIAEGYSVSREKKESFPLTVTSAQKNPTAFYLCASSGDGRIYSNQPQHFGDGTRLSIL.